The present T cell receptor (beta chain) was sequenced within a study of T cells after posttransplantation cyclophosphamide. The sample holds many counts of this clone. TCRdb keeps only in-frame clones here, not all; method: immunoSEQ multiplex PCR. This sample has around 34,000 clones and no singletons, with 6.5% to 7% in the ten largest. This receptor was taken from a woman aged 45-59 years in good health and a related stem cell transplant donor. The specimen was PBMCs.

CDR3 sequence: CATSLERDNEQFF. CDR3 nucleotides: TGTGCCACTTCTTTAGAGAGGGACAATGAGCAGTTCTTC. The chain employs TRBV24-1 and TRBJ2-1; D is possibly TRBD2 (5 bases). Germline CDR1 reads KGHDR; CDR2 reads SFDVKD. Trimming left V 10 bases short and J 5 bases short, with 14 bases between. The CDR3 is made up of 13 amino acids.